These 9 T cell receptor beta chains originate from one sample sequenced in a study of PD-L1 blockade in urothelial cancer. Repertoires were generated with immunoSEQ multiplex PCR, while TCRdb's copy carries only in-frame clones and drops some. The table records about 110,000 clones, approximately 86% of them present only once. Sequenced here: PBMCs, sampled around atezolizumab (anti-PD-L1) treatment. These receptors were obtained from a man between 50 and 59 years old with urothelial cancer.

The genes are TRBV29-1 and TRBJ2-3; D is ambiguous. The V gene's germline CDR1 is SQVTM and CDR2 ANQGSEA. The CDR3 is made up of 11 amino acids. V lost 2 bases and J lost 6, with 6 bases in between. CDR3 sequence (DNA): TGCAGCGTTGAAAGAGTGGATACGCAGTATTTT. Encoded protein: CSVERVDTQYF.

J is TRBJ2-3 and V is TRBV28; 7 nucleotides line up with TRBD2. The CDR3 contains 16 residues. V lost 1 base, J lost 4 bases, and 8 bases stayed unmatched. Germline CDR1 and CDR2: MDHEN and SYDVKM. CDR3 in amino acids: CASSLLREMGPDTQYF. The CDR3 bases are TGTGCCAGCAGTTTATTGCGGGAGATGGGCCCAGATACGCAGTATTTT.

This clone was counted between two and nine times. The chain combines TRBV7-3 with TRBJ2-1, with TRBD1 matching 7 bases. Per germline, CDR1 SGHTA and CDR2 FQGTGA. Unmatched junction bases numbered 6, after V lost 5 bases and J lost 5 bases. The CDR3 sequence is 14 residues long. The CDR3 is CASSPGQAHNEQFF. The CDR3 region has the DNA TGTGCCAGCAGCCCAGGACAGGCGCACAATGAGCAGTTCTTC.

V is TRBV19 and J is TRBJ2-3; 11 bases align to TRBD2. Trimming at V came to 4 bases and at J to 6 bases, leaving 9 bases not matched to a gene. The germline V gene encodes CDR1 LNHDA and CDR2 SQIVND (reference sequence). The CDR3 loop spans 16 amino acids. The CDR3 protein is CASSTLAGGPLDTQYF. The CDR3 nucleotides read TGTGCCAGTAGTACCTTAGCGGGAGGGCCATTGGATACGCAGTATTTT.

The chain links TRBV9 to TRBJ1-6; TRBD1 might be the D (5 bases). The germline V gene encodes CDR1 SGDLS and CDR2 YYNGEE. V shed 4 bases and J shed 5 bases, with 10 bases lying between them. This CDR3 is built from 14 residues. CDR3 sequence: CASSPRQNNSPLHF. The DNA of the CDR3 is TGTGCCAGCAGCCCCAGACAGAATAATTCACCCCTCCACTTT.

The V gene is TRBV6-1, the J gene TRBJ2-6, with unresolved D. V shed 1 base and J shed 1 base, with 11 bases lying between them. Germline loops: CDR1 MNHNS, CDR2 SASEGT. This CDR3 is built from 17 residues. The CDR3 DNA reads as TGTGCCAGCAGTGAAGGTCTATTGATTTCTGGGGCCAACGTCCTGACTTTC. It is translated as CASSEGLLISGANVLTF.

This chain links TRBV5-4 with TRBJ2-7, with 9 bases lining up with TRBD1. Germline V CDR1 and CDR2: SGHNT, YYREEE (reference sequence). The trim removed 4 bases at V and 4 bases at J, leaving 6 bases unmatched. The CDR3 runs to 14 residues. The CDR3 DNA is TGTGCCAGCAGCAACAGGGGGCGTGTGTACGAGCAGTACTTC. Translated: CASSNRGRVYEQYF.

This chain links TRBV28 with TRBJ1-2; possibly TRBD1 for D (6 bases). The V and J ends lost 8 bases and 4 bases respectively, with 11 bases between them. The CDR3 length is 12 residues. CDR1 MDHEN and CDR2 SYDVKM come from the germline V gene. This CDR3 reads CASFRDIYGYTF. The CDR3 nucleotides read TGTGCCAGCTTCCGGGACATCTATGGCTACACCTTC.

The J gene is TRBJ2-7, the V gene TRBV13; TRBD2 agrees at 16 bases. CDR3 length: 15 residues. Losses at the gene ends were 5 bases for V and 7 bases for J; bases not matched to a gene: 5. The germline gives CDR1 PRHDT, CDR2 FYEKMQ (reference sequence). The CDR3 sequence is CASSQGLAGGPEQYF. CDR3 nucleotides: TGTGCCAGCAGCCAGGGACTAGCGGGAGGGCCGGAGCAGTACTTC.